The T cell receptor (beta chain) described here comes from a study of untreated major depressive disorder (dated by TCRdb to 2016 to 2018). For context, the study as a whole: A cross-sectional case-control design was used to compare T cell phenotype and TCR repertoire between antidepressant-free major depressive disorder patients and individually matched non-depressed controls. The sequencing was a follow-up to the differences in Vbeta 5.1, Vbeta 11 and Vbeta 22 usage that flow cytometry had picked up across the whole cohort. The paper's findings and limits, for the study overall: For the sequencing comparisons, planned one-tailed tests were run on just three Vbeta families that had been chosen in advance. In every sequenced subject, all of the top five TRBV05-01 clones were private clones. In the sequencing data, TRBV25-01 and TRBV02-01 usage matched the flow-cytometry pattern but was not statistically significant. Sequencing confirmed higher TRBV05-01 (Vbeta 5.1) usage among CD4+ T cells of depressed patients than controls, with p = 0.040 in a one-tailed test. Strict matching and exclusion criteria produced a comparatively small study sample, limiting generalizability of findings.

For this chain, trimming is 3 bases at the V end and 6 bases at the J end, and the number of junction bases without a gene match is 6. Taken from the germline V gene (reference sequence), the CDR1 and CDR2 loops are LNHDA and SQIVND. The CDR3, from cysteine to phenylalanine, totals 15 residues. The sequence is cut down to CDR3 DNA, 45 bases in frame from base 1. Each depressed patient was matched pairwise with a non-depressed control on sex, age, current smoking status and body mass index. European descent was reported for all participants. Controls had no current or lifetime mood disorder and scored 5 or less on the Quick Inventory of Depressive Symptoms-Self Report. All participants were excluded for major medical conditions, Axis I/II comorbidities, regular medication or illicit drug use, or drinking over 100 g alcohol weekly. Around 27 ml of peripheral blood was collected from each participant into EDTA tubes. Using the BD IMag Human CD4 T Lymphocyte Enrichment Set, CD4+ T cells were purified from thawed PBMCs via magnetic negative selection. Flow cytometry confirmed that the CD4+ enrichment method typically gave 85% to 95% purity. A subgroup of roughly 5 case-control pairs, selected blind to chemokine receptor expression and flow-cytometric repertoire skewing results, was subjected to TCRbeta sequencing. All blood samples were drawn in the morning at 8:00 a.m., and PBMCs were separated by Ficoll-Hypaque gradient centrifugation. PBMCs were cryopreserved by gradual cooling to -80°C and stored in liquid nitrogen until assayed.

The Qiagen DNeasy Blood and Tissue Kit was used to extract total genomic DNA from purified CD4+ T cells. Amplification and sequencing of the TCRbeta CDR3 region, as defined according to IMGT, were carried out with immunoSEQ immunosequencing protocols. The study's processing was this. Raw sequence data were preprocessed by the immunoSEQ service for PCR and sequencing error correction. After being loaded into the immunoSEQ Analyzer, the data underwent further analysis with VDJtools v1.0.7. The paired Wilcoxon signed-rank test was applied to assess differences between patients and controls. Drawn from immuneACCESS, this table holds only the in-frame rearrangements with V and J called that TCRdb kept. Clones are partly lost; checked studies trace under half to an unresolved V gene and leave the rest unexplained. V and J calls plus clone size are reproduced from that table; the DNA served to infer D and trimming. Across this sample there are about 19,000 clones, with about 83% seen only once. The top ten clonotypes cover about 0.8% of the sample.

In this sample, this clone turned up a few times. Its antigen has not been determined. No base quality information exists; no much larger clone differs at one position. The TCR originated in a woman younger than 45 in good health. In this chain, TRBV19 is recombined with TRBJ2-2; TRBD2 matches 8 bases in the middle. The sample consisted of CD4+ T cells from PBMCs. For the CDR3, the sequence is CASSIGGRIPGELFF. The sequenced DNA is TGTGCCAGTAGTATCGGCGGGAGGATTCCCGGGGAGCTGTTTTTT. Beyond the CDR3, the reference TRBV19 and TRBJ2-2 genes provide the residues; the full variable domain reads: DGGITQSPKYLFRKEGQNVTLSCEQNLNHDAMYWYRQDPGQGLRLIYYSQIVNDFQKGDIAEGYSVSREKKESFPLTVTSAQKNPTAFYLCASSIGGRIPGELFFGEGSRLTVL.